The clone carrying this TCR beta chain appeared a few times. This sample was taken from a study of T-cell memory formation after mild COVID-19. Germline CDR1 and CDR2: SGHTA and FQGNSA. The V end was cut by 5 bases, the J end by 8 bases, with 18 bases between. The CDR3 runs 14 residues. TCRdb re-called the 5' RACE reads with MiXCR, one entry per CDR3 protein. The repertoire holds 80,000 to 130,000 distinct CDR3 sequences, with around 10% as singletons. The receptor was derived from a young man who had mild COVID-19 (a few samples of this study predate the infection). Cell type and time point are not known. The chain uses TRBV7-2 and TRBJ1-1, with D possibly being TRBD1 (5 bases). Sequences were obtained from PBMCs or a T cell subset sorted from them (not recorded which). In DNA, the CDR3 is TGTGCCAGCAGCACCATTTACGGGGGTCGGGAAGCTTTCTTT. Translating it yields CASSTIYGGREAFF. The variable domain in full, completed from reference TRBV7-2 and TRBJ1-1, reads GAGVSQSPSNKVTEKGKDVELRCDPISGHTALYWYRQSLGQGLEFLIYFQGNSAPDKSGLPSDRFSAERTGGSVSTLTIQRTQQEDSAVYLCASSTIYGGREAFFGQGTRLTVV.